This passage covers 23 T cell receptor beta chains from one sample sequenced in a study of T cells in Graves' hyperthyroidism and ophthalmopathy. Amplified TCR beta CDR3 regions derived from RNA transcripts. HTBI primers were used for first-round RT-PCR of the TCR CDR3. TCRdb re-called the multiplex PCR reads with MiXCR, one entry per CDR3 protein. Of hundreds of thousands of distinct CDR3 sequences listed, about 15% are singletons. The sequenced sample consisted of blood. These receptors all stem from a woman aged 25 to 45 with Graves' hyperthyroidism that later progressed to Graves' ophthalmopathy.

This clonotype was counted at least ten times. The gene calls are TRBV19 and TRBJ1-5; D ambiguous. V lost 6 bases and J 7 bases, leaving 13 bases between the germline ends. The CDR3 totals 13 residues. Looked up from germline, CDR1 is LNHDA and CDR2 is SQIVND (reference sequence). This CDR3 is CASRDFLEQPQHF. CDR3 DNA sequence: TGTGCCAGTAGGGACTTTCTTGAGCAGCCCCAGCATTTT.

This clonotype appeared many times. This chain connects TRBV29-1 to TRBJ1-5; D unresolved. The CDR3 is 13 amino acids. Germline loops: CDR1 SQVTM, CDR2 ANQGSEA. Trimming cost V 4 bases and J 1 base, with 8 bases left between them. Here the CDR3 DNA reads TGCAGCGTTGTGGCAGACAGCAATCAGCCCCAGCATTTT. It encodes CSVVADSNQPQHF.

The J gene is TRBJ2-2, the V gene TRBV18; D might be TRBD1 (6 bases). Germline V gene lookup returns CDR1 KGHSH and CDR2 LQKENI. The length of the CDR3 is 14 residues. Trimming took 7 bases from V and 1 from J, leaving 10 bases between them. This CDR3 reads CASFGQLNTGELFF. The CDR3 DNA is TGTGCCAGCTTCGGACAGCTGAACACCGGGGAGCTGTTTTTT.

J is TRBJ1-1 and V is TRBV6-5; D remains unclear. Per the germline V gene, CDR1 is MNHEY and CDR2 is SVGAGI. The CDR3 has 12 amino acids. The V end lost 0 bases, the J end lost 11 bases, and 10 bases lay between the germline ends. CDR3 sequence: CASSYSVARAFF. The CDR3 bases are TGTGCCAGCAGTTACTCTGTCGCGAGGGCTTTCTTT.

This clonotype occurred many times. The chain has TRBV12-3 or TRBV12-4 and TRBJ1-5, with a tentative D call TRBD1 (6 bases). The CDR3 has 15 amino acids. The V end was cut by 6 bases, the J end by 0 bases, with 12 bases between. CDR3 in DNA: TGTGCCAGCAGGGGGAGGGGGGCTAGCAATCAGCCCCAGCATTTT. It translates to CASRGRGASNQPQHF.

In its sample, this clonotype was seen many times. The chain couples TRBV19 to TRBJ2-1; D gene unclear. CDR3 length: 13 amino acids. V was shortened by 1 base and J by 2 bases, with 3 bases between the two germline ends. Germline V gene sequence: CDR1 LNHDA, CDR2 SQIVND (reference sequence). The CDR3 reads CASSIVPYNEQFF. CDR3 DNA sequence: TGTGCCAGTAGTATAGTTCCCTACAATGAGCAGTTCTTC.

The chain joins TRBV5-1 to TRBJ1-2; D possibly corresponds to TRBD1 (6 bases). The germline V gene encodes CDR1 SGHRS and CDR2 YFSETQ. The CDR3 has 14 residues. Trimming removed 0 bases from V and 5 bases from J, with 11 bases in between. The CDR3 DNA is TGCGCCAGCAGCTTGGGGGGGGGCGAGTATGGCTACACCTTC. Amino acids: CASSLGGGEYGYTF.

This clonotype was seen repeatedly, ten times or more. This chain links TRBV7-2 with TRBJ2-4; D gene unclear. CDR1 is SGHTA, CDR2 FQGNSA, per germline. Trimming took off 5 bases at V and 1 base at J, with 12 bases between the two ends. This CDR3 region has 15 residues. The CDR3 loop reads CASSRWSQAKNIQYF. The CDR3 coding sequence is TGTGCCAGCAGCAGATGGTCGCAGGCCAAAAACATTCAGTACTTC. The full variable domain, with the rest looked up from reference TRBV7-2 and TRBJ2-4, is GAGVSQSPSNKVTEKGKDVELRCDPISGHTALYWYRQSLGQGLEFLIYFQGNSAPDKSGLPSDRFSAERTGGSVSTLTIQRTQQEDSAVYLCASSRWSQAKNIQYFGAGTRLSVL.

The CDR3 DNA sequence: TGTGCCAGCAGTTACCTGAAGGACACTGAAGCTTTCTTT. Amino acids: CASSYLKDTEAFF. The V and J genes are TRBV6-2 or TRBV6-3 and TRBJ1-1; D gene uncertain. The CDR3 length is 13 residues. Germline assignment: CDR1 MNHEY and CDR2 SVGEGT. V was clipped by 2 bases and J by 3 bases, with 7 bases between them.

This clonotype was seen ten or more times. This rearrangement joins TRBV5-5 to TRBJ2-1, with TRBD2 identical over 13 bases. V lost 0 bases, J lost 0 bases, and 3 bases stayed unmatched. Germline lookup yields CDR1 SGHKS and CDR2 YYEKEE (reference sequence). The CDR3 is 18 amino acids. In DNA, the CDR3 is TGTGCCAGCAGCTTGGAACTAGCGGGAGGGAGCTCCTACAATGAGCAGTTCTTC. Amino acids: CASSLELAGGSSYNEQFF.

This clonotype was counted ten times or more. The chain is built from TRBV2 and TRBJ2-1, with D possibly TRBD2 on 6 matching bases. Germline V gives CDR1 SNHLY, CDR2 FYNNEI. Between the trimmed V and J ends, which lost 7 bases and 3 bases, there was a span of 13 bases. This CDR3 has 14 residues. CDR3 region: CASMVASDYNEQFF. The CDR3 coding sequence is TGTGCCAGCATGGTAGCTAGCGACTACAATGAGCAGTTCTTC.

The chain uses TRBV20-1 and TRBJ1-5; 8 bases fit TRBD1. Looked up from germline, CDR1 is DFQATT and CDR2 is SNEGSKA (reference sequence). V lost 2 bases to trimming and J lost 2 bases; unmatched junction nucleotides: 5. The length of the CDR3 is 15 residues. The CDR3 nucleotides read TGCAGTGCTAGACAGGGGGCTTGGGGCAATCAGCCCCAGCATTTT. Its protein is CSARQGAWGNQPQHF.

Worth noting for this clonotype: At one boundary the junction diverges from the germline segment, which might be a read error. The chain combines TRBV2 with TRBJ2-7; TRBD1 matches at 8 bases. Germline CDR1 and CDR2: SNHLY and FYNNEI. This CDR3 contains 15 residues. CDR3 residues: CASTLQGQEIYGQYF. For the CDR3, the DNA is TGTGCCAGCACTCTCCAGGGACAGGAGATCTACGGGCAGTACTTC.

The CDR3 spells CAWSVRDNQPQHF. The DNA for the CDR3 is TGTGCCTGGAGTGTTAGAGACAATCAGCCCCAGCATTTT. The J gene is TRBJ1-5, the V gene TRBV30; no definite D call. The CDR3 is made up of 13 amino acids. Trimming removed 0 bases from V and 3 bases from J, with 6 bases in between. Germline V lookup: CDR1 GTSNPN, CDR2 SVGIG (reference sequence).

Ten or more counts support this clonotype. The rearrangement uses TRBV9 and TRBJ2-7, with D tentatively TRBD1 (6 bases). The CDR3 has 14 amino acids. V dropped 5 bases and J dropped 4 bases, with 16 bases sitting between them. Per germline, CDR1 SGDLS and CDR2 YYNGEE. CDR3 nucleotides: TGTGCCAGCAGTCGCCAACAGGGCAAATACGAGCAGTACTTC. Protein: CASSRQQGKYEQYF.

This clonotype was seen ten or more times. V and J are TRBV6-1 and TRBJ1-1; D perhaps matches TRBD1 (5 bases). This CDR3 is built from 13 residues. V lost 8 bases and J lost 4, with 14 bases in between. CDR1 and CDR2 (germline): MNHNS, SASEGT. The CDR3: CASRRGGSTEAFF. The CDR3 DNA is TGTGCCAGCCGGCGCGGGGGTAGCACTGAAGCTTTCTTT.

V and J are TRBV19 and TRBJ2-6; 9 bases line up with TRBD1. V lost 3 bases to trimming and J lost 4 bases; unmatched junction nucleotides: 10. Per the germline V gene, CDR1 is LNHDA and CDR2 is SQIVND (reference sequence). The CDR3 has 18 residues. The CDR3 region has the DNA TGTGCCAGTAGTATTTTACCGGGACAGGGTAACGGGGCCAACGTCCTGACTTTC. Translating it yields CASSILPGQGNGANVLTF.

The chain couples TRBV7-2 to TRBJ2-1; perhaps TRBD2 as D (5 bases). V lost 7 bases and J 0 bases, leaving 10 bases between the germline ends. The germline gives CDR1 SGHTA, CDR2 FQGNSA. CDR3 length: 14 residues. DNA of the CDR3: TGTGCCAGCAACATCGACTACTCCTACAATGAGCAGTTCTTC. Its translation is CASNIDYSYNEQFF.

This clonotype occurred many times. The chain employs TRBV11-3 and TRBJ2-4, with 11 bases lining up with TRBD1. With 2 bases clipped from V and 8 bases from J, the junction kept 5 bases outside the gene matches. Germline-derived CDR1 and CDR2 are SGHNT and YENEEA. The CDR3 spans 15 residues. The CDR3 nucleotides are TGTGCCAGCAGCTTACTGGGACAGGGGGATCACATTCAGTACTTC. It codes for CASSLLGQGDHIQYF.

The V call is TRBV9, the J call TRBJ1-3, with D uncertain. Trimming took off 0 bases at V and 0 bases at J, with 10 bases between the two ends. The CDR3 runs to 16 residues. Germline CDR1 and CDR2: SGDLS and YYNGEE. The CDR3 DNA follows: TGTGCCAGCAGCGTAGAGGGTTGGTTCTCTGGAAACACCATATATTTT. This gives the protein CASSVEGWFSGNTIYF.

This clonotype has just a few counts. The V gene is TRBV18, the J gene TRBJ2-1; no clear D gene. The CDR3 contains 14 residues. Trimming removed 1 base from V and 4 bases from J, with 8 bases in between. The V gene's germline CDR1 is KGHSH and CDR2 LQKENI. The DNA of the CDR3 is TGTGCCAGCTCACCACGGCGGAATTACAATGAGCAGTTCTTC. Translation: CASSPRRNYNEQFF.

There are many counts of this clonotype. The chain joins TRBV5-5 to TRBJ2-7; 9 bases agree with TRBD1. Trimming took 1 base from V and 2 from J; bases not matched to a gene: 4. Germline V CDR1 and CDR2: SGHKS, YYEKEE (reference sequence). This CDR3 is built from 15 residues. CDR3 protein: CASSLSDRGTYEQYF. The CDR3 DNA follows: TGTGCCAGCAGCTTGTCGGACAGGGGAACCTACGAGCAGTACTTC.

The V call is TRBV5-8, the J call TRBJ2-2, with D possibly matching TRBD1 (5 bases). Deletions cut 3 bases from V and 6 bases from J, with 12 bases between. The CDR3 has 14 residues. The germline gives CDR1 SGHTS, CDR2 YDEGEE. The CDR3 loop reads CASSSIRVAGELFF. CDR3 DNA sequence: TGTGCCAGCAGCTCTATCAGGGTCGCCGGGGAGCTGTTTTTT.